These T cell receptor beta chains were read from a single sample in a study of T cell repertoires in cytomegalovirus infection. TCRdb itself ran the reads through MiXCR, one entry per CDR3 protein. The data show a few hundred thousand distinct CDR3 sequences, with about a sixth seen just once and around half held by the top ten. Sequenced input: CD8+ T cells from PBMCs. Receptor source: a human donor in good health (CMV status not recorded). Some clones in this sample may be carry-over from other donors' samples. Each CDR3 is given without its conserved first and last residue.

j_call v_call cdr3_aa
TRBJ1-2 TRBV13 ASSLGNLRTSYYGYT
TRBJ2-7 TRBV2 ASSEDLGTVDEQY
TRBJ2-2 TRBV7-2 ASSSLGDRGVTGELF
TRBJ2-7 TRBV28 ASSGGVLNLSYEQY
TRBJ2-2 TRBV2 ASSDRRATGELF
TRBJ2-1 TRBV29-1 SVTEYNEQF
TRBJ2-5 TRBV7-9 ASSSSESGVSETQY
TRBJ1-2 TRBV12-5 SSEVPRDQHNYGYT
TRBJ2-7 TRBV15 ATSRDLQLISSSYEQY
TRBJ2-7 TRBV10-2 ASMGLNELYEQY
TRBJ1-4 TRBV6-8 ASSPQTGLNEKLF
TRBJ2-7 TRBV28 ASSFPMVGTGTGDDEQY
TRBJ2-3 TRBV7-8 ASSLVLAGGPDTQY
TRBJ2-1 TRBV25-1 ASSAEGAREQF
TRBJ1-1 TRBV28 ASSLGEDTEAF
TRBJ1-1 TRBV7-3 ASSLDPGQNTEAF
TRBJ2-5 TRBV7-9 ASSPQLGSEKETQY
TRBJ2-2 TRBV29-1 SVVGAGRDTGELF
TRBJ1-2 TRBV4-1 ASSQVVGNSNYGYT
TRBJ2-7 TRBV14 ASSQAITGEEY
TRBJ2-1 TRBV6-1 ASREFIEGYEQF
TRBJ2-5 TRBV12-3/TRBV12-4 ASSLRTRQETQY
TRBJ2-7 TRBV7-9 ASSRGGSIYEQY
TRBJ2-7 TRBV28 ASSPGLGRGLYEQY
TRBJ2-3 TRBV12-5 ASAHPEGTFTDTQY
TRBJ2-7 TRBV11-2 ASSFGGGGPYEQY
TRBJ2-1 TRBV28 ASSFPSGGGSSYNEQF
TRBJ2-7 TRBV7-2 ASSLGWAEQY
TRBJ2-1 TRBV4-3 ASSADRGAYNEQF
TRBJ2-7 TRBV11-2 ASSLPTGTVYEQY
TRBJ2-5 TRBV7-9 ASSDSGSQETQY
TRBJ2-1 TRBV14 ASTEGTGNEQF
TRBJ1-1 TRBV4-3 ASRRQGVVNTAAF
TRBJ1-5 TRBV20-1 SADRPQGIINQPQH
TRBJ1-5 TRBV19 AVSSGGHQPQH
TRBJ1-2 TRBV27 ASSLSSEQGAFIYGYT
TRBJ1-1 TRBV2 ASSELYREAF
TRBJ2-5 TRBV7-2 ASSLAPGPQETQY
TRBJ2-6 TRBV15 ATSRDVGTGASGANVLT
TRBJ2-2 TRBV12-5 ASGSNSQGVDTGELF
TRBJ2-5 TRBV10-3 AISEDGAVPETQY
TRBJ1-1 TRBV6-4 ASSDGPGTTEAF
TRBJ2-3 TRBV27 ASSLYFKGGDTQY